This T cell receptor beta chain was recovered during a study of T-cell memory formation after mild COVID-19. TCRdb re-derived calls from the 5' RACE reads in MiXCR, one entry per CDR3 protein. The sample holds 300,000 or so distinct CDR3 sequences, 15% to 20% seen once. V lost 5 bases to trimming and J lost 5 bases, with 5 bases between them. CDR3 length equals 11 residues. Germline V lookup: CDR1 KGHDR, CDR2 SFDVKD. Material for sequencing was PBMCs or a T cell subset sorted from them (not recorded which). This TCR came from a man aged 18 to 29 who had mild COVID-19 (a few samples of this study predate the infection). Cell type and time point are not known. This chain connects TRBV24-1 to TRBJ2-5, with D unclear. CDR3 residues: CATSVGETQYF. For the CDR3, the DNA is TGTGCCACCAGTGTTGGGGAGACCCAGTACTTC.